This T cell receptor beta chain was captured in a study of response to subunit inactivated influenza vaccine. With regard to this clonotype: As yet, its antigen is unknown.

Findings of the study overall: Authors suggested seasonal influenza vaccinations each recruit few new T cells.

Each CDR3 protein gets one entry after TCRdb re-called the RT-PCR reads with MiXCR. The data hold 150,000 to 200,000 distinct CDR3 sequences, with approximately 10% observed a single time. This CDR3 comprises 18 residues. The germline V gene has CDR1 SGHAT and CDR2 FQNNGV. J was trimmed by 4 bases and V by 7 bases; bases with no gene match: 19. Sequencing was performed on non-naive T cells sorted from PBMCs, taken roughly 47 days after vaccination. The chain joins TRBV11-2 to TRBJ2-7; 10 bases are shared with TRBD1. This receptor was obtained from a man aged 50-60 years who received an inactivated influenza vaccine. CDR3 sequence reads: CASTPSGRPGQGRYEQYF. CDR3 sequence (DNA): TGTGCCAGCACCCCGTCCGGGCGCCCGGGACAGGGGAGGTACGAGCAGTACTTC.